The 21 T cell receptor beta chains below all came from one sample that was sequenced in a study of radiotherapy plus CTLA-4 blockade in lung cancer. Assay: immunoSEQ multiplex PCR; the TCRdb copy retains only in-frame clones and omits some. The profile covers about 88,000 clones, with around 72% appearing a single time and 11% to 15% taken by the ten largest. Sequencing used peripheral blood, obtained from a patient treated with radiotherapy plus ipilimumab. Every receptor here comes from a human donor with non-small cell lung cancer that progressed on radiotherapy plus ipilimumab.

This clone was seen more than once but under ten times. This chain links TRBV4-1 with TRBJ2-1, with TRBD2 identical over 8 bases. The CDR3 runs to 16 residues. The germline V gene encodes CDR1 MGHRA and CDR2 YSYEKL. V lost 2 bases, J lost 2 bases, and 5 bases stayed unmatched. The CDR3, as DNA: TGCGCCAGCAGCCAACGAAGCGGGGGACCCTACAATGAGCAGTTCTTC. Translated: CASSQRSGGPYNEQFF.

This clone was detected only a few times. The CDR3 DNA is TGTGCCAGCAGTTTAACCCTGAACACCGGGGAGCTGTTTTTT. Amino acid sequence: CASSLTLNTGELFF. The J gene is TRBJ2-2, the V gene TRBV28; D gene ambiguous. Trimming stripped 2 bases from V and 1 base from J, with 5 bases between. The CDR3 runs to 14 residues. Germline-derived CDR1 and CDR2 are MDHEN and SYDVKM.

This clone was picked up one time. This chain uses TRBV6-1 with TRBJ2-5, with D possibly called TRBD1 or TRBD2 (5 bases each). This CDR3 has 14 residues. Trimming cost V 5 bases and J 5 bases, with 15 bases left between them. Germline V gene lookup returns CDR1 MNHNS and CDR2 SASEGT. The CDR3 DNA follows: TGTGCCAGCAGTTCCCAGGGCTCGGGGGAGACCCAGTACTTC. This sequence encodes CASSSQGSGETQYF.

As for this clone: The junction departs from the called germline gene at one end, perhaps through a read error. The chain uses TRBV9 and TRBJ1-1; TRBD1 matches 9 bases. The CDR3 extends over 14 amino acids. Germline CDR1 is SGDLS and CDR2 is YYNGEE. The CDR3 DNA is TGTGCCAGCAGCGTAGGAGGAGACAGGGGGGTCGGGGAATTT. This encodes CASSVGGDRGVGEF.

The gene calls are TRBV9 and TRBJ1-1; unclear D gene. The CDR3 covers 14 residues. The V end was cut by 0 bases, the J end by 1 base, with 7 bases between. Germline V gene sequence: CDR1 SGDLS, CDR2 YYNGEE. CDR3 region: CASSVAFTNTEAFF. CDR3 in DNA: TGTGCCAGCAGCGTAGCCTTTACGAACACTGAAGCTTTCTTT.

The chain recombines TRBV11-3 with TRBJ2-7; D is undetermined. CDR3 length equals 13 residues. Germline CDR1 is SGHNT and CDR2 is YENEEA. Trimming took 1 base from V and 3 from J, leaving 7 bases between them. The CDR3 bases are TGTGCCAGCAGCTTAGGTCTGAACTACGAGCAGTACTTC. Protein product: CASSLGLNYEQYF.

The rearrangement joins TRBV14 to TRBJ2-3, with TRBD2 identical over 11 bases. With 3 bases clipped from V and 5 bases from J, the junction kept 13 bases outside the gene matches. The CDR3 has 18 residues. CDR1 is SGHDN, CDR2 FVKESK, per germline. Here the CDR3 DNA reads TGTGCCAGCAGCCAGGAACTAGCGGGGGCCCTCCAGGGAGATACGCAGTATTTT. It encodes CASSQELAGALQGDTQYF.

The genes are TRBV4-1 and TRBJ1-2; tentatively, D is TRBD1 (6 bases). The CDR3 extends over 17 amino acids. V lost 4 bases and J lost 5, with 23 bases in between. CDR1 MGHRA and CDR2 YSYEKL come from the germline V gene. The CDR3 DNA reads as TGCGCCAGCAGCCCCCAACAGGGAGGGGGGGTCTTGTATGGCTACACCTTC. Its protein is CASSPQQGGGVLYGYTF.

The chain's CDR3 is CASSRGPWANQPQHF. CDR3 nucleotides: TGTGCCAGCAGCCGTGGGCCCTGGGCCAATCAGCCCCAGCATTTT. J is TRBJ1-5 and V is TRBV9; D is uncertain. The CDR3 is 15 residues long. The germline gives CDR1 SGDLS, CDR2 YYNGEE. V lost 4 bases to trimming and J lost 3 bases, with 14 bases between them.

The gene calls are TRBV6-5 and TRBJ1-1, with a weak D call TRBD1 (5 bases). This CDR3 region has 12 residues. The V and J ends lost 5 bases and 10 bases respectively, with 14 bases between them. CDR1 and CDR2 (germline): MNHEY, SVGAGI. CDR3: CASSTSFTGAFF. The CDR3 DNA reads as TGTGCCAGCAGTACAAGTTTTACAGGAGCTTTCTTT.

CDR3 in amino acids: CASSQDSLSYEQYF. Here the CDR3 DNA reads TGTGCCAGCTCCCAGGACAGCCTCTCCTACGAGCAGTACTTC. The rearrangement joins TRBV18 to TRBJ2-7; TRBD1 is a possible D gene (6 bases). V was trimmed by 6 bases and J by 0 bases, leaving 12 bases between them. This CDR3 spans 14 amino acids. CDR1 and CDR2 from the germline V gene are KGHSH and LQKENI.

V is TRBV6-5 and J is TRBJ1-1; possible D gene TRBD1, 5 bases. The CDR3 totals 15 residues. Looked up from germline, CDR1 is MNHEY and CDR2 is SVGAGI. Trimming left V 0 bases short and J 1 base short, with 9 bases between. CDR3 amino acids: CASSYSGAENTEAFF. The CDR3 DNA follows: TGTGCCAGCAGTTACTCAGGGGCTGAGAACACTGAAGCTTTCTTT.

V gene TRBV10-3 combines with J gene TRBJ1-1, with 10 positions matching TRBD1. J gave up 8 bases and V 4 bases, and 1 base lay outside the gene matches. Germline V gene lookup returns CDR1 ENHRY and CDR2 SYGVKD. The CDR3 spans 12 residues. CDR3 sequence (DNA): TGTGCCATCAGTGGGACAGGGGGGGAAGCTTTCTTT. This codes for CAISGTGGEAFF.

V and J are TRBV2 and TRBJ1-1, with 9 bases matching TRBD1. This CDR3 region has 15 residues. The junction had 8 bases not matched to a gene; V was cut back by 4 bases and J by 5 bases. Germline loops: CDR1 SNHLY, CDR2 FYNNEI. The DNA of the CDR3 is TGTGCCAGCAGTGCAACCGGGACAGGGTTGACTGAAGCTTTCTTT. Its translation: CASSATGTGLTEAFF.

The V gene is TRBV10-3, the J gene TRBJ2-7; no firm D call. Germline V gives CDR1 ENHRY, CDR2 SYGVKD. Trimming pared 2 bases from V and 8 bases from J, leaving 13 bases between. The CDR3 contains 13 residues. CDR3 in amino acids: CAISEPHADQQYF. CDR3 nucleotide sequence: TGTGCCATCAGTGAGCCCCACGCCGACCAGCAGTACTTC.

The chain is built from TRBV5-6 and TRBJ1-2, with D unclear. The V and J ends lost 1 base and 4 bases respectively, with 17 bases between them. The CDR3 runs 16 residues. Germline V CDR1 and CDR2: SGHDT, YYEEEE. The CDR3 coding sequence is TGTGCCAGCAGCTTGAGACGGAATCGGGATCTCTATGGCTACACCTTC. This sequence encodes CASSLRRNRDLYGYTF.

The chain joins TRBV27 to TRBJ2-2, with 7 bases lining up with TRBD1. V shed 8 bases, J shed 2 bases, and the junction held 8 bases outside the gene matches. The germline CDR1 and CDR2 sequences are MNHEY and SMNVEV (reference sequence). The CDR3 contains 15 residues. The CDR3 region is CASPSPGGNTGELFF. CDR3 nucleotide sequence: TGTGCCAGCCCTAGTCCAGGGGGAAACACCGGGGAGCTGTTTTTT.

The J gene is TRBJ1-5, the V gene TRBV5-5, with 7 positions matching TRBD1. V lost 5 bases to trimming and J lost 4 bases; unmatched junction nucleotides: 12. CDR1 and CDR2 (germline): SGHKS, YYEKEE (reference sequence). The CDR3 sequence is 16 residues long. For the CDR3, the DNA is TGTGCCAGCAGACCTTCTTTGGGACAGTTAAATCAGCCCCAGCATTTT. Amino acids: CASRPSLGQLNQPQHF.

This clone came up once. The chain joins TRBV27 to TRBJ1-2; 9 bases are shared with TRBD1. After removal of 7 bases from V and 2 bases from J, the junction contained 8 bases not matched to a gene. The CDR3 covers 15 residues. CDR1 is MNHEY and CDR2 is SMNVEV in the germline V gene (reference sequence). The CDR3 loop is CASTLLGTGNYGYTF. Here the CDR3 DNA reads TGTGCCAGCACCCTCTTAGGGACAGGGAACTATGGCTACACCTTC.

The genes are TRBV27 and TRBJ1-5, with no clear D. V was trimmed by 1 base and J by 1 base, leaving 8 bases between them. This CDR3 spans 15 amino acids. Looked up from germline, CDR1 is MNHEY and CDR2 is SMNVEV (reference sequence). The CDR3 nucleotides read TGTGCCAGCAGTTTATGGGGTCGGAGCAATCAGCCCCAGCATTTT. Translated, it gives CASSLWGRSNQPQHF.

This clone has just a few counts. V and J are TRBV28 and TRBJ2-1; 9 nucleotides agree with TRBD2. This CDR3 spans 17 amino acids. Germline trimming cut 4 bases from V and 4 bases from J; bases unmatched to any gene: 11. Germline CDR1 is MDHEN and CDR2 is SYDVKM. The CDR3 DNA reads TGTGCCAGCAGTTCCCCTTTCGGTAGCGGGAGATACAATGAGCAGTTCTTC. Translated: CASSSPFGSGRYNEQFF.